Listed here is a single T cell receptor (beta chain). Trimming shortened V by 8 bases and J by 3 bases, and 17 bases separated the two germline ends. Germline V lookup: CDR1 MDHEN, CDR2 SYDVKM. This CDR3 has 15 amino acids. Data came from immunoSEQ multiplex PCR; TCRdb stores just in-frame clones and leaves some out. The sample gives 500,000 to 600,000 clones, approximately 88% of which show up once; 7.5% to 9.5% is in the top ten. The data stem from a study of blood T cell repertoires in COVID-19. On the study more broadly: The United States, Italy and Spain provided the acute and convalescent COVID-19 samples.

Recruited during active infection, patients (from Seattle) were subsequently followed longitudinally. The specimen was peripheral blood. This receptor was identified in a woman aged 45-60 years with COVID-19, enrolled during active disease. V and J are TRBV28 and TRBJ1-5; D remains unclear. The CDR3 here is CASLPSGRLNQPQHF. Here the CDR3 DNA reads TGTGCCAGCCTCCCCAGCGGGCGGCTCAATCAGCCCCAGCATTTT. Based on the CDR3 plus reference TRBV28 and TRBJ1-5, the full variable domain is DVKVTQSSRYLVKRTGEKVFLECVQDMDHENMFWYRQDPGLGLRLIYFSYDVKMKEKGDIPEGYSVSREKKERFSLILESASTNQTSMYLCASLPSGRLNQPQHFGDGTRLSIL.